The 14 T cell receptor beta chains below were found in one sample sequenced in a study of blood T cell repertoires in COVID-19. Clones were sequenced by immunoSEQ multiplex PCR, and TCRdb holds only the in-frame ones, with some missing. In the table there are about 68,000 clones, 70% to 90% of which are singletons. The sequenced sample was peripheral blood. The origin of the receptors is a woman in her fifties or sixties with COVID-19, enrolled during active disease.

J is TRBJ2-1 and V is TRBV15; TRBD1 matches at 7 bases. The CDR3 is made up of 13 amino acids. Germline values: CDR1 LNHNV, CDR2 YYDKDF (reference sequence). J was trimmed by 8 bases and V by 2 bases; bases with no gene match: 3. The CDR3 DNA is TGTGCCACCAGCAGAAACAGGGGCTATGAGCAGTTCTTC. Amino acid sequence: CATSRNRGYEQFF. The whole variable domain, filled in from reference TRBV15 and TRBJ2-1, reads DAMVIQNPRYQVTQFGKPVTLSCSQTLNHNVMYWYQQKSSQAPKLLFHYYDKDFNNEADTPDNFQSRRPNTSFCFLDIRSPGLGDTAMYLCATSRNRGYEQFFGPGTRLTVL.

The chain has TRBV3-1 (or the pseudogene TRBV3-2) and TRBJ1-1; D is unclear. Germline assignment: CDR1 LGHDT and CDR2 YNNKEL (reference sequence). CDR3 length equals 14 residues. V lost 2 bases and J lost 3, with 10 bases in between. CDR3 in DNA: TGTGCCAGCAGCCAAACCGATCAGTACACTGAAGCTTTCTTT. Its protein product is CASSQTDQYTEAFF.

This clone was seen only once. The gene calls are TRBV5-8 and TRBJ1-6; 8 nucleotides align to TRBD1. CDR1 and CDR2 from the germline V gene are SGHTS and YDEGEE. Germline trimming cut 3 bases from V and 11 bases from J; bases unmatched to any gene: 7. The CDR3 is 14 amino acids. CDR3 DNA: TGTGCCAGCAGCTGGGGGAGACAGGGGACACCCCTCCACTTT. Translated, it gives CASSWGRQGTPLHF.

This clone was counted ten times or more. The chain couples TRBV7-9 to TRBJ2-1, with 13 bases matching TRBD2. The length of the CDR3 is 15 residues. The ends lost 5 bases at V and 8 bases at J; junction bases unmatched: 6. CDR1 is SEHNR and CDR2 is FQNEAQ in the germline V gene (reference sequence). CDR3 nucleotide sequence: TGTGCCAGCAGCCACGGGACTAGCGGGAATGATGAGCAGTTCTTC. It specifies CASSHGTSGNDEQFF.

CDR3: CGSLDSQNTEAFF. CDR3 bases: TGTGGAAGCCTAGACAGCCAGAACACTGAAGCTTTCTTT. V is TRBV6-5 and J is TRBJ1-1; possibly TRBD1 for D (5 bases). The germline V gene encodes CDR1 MNHEY and CDR2 SVGAGI. The CDR3 is made up of 13 amino acids.

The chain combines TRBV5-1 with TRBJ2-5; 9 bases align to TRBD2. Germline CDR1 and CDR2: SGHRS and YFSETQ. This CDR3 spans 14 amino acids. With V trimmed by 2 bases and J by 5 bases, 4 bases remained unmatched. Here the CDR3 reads CASSFSGSDETQYF. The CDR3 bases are TGCGCCAGCAGCTTTAGCGGGAGTGACGAGACCCAGTACTTC.

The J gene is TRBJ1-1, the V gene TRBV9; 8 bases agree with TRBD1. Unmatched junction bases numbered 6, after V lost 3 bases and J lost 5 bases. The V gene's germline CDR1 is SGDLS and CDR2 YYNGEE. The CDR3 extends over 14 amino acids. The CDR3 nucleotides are TGTGCCAGCAGCGGAAACAGGGGGATGACTGAAGCTTTCTTT. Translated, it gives CASSGNRGMTEAFF.

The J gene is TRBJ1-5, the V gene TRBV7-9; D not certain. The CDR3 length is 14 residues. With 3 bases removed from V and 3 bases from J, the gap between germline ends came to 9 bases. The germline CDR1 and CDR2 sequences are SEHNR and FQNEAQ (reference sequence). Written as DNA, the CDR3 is TGTGCCAGCAGCTTGGAGGGCGACAATCAGCCCCAGCATTTT. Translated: CASSLEGDNQPQHF.

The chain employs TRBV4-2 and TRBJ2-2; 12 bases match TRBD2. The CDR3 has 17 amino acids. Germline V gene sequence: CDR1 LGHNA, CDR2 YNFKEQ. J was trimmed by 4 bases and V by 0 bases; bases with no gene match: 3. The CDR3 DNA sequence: TGTGCCAGCAGCCAAGAGCAGGGACTAGCGGGCACCGGGGAGCTGTTTTTT. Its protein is CASSQEQGLAGTGELFF.

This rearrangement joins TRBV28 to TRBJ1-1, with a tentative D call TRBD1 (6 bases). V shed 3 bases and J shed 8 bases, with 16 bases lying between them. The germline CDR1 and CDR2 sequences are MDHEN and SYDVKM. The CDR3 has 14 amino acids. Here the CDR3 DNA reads TGTGCCAGCAGTTTGACGGGACATAGGGTAGAAGCTTTCTTT. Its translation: CASSLTGHRVEAFF. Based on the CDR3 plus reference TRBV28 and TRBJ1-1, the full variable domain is DVKVTQSSRYLVKRTGEKVFLECVQDMDHENMFWYRQDPGLGLRLIYFSYDVKMKEKGDIPEGYSVSREKKERFSLILESASTNQTSMYLCASSLTGHRVEAFFGQGTRLTVV.

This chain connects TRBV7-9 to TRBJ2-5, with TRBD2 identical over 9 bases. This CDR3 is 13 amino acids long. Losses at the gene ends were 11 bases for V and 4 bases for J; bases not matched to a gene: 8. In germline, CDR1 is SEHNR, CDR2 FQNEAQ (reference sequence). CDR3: CADSGSVTETQYF. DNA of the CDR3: TGTGCCGATAGCGGGAGCGTCACAGAGACCCAGTACTTC.

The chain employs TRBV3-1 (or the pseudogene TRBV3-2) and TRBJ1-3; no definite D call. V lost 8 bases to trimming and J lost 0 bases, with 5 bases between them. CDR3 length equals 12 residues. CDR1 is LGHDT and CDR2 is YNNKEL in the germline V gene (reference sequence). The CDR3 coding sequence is TGTGCCAGCGCAGACTCTGGAAACACCATATATTTT. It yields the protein CASADSGNTIYF.

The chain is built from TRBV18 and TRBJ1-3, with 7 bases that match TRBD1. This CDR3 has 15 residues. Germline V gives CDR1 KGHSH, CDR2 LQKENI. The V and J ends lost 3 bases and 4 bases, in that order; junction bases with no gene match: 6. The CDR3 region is CASSPGTALGNTIYF. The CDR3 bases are TGTGCCAGCTCACCCGGGACAGCCTTGGGAAACACCATATATTTT. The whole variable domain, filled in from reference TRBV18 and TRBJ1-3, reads NAGVMQNPRHLVRRRGQEARLRCSPMKGHSHVYWYRQLPEEGLKFMVYLQKENIIDESGMPKERFSAEFPKEGPSILRIQQVVRGDSAAYFCASSPGTALGNTIYFGEGSWLTVV.

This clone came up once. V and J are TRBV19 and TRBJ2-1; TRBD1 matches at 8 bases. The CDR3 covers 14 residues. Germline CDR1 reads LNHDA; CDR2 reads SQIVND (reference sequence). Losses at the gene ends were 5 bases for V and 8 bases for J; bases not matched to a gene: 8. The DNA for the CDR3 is TGTGCCAGTAGTTCCGGGACAGGTTTGGATGAGCAGTTCTTC. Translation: CASSSGTGLDEQFF.